This T cell receptor (beta chain) was observed in a study of vaccination effects on CD4 cells after COVID-19. Whole-study findings and limits: Few convalescent patients were studied, and early post-infection samples were lacking.

Sequencing was preceded by expansion of antigen-specific CD4+ T cells with viral peptide pools in the ViraFEST assay. Researchers isolated CD4+ T cells once roughly ten days of culture had elapsed. None of these healthy vaccinees had been infected with SARS-CoV-2 before vaccination. Wells of more than 1.5 million PBMC each were grown with about 9.8 IU/ml IL-2 and approximately 10 ug/ml peptides. The V gene's germline CDR1 is GTSNPN and CDR2 SVGIG (reference sequence). V dropped 8 bases and J dropped 2 bases, with 13 bases sitting between them. This CDR3 contains 12 residues. The repertoire was sequenced with immunoSEQ multiplex PCR; TCRdb's copy has only in-frame clones and lacks some. Of under 25,000 clones listed, around 80% were seen once; the top ten hold roughly 21%. For this clone: Antigen unknown.

J is TRBJ2-7 and V is TRBV30; D remains ambiguous. This sequence was found in a human donor who received a COVID-19 vaccine. The specimen was CD4+ T cells from PBMCs cultured with HCoV-NL63 spike peptides, collected before COVID-19 vaccination. DNA of the CDR3: TGTGCCGCAACAAAGGCGGCCTACGAGCAGTACTTC. Translated: CAATKAAYEQYF.